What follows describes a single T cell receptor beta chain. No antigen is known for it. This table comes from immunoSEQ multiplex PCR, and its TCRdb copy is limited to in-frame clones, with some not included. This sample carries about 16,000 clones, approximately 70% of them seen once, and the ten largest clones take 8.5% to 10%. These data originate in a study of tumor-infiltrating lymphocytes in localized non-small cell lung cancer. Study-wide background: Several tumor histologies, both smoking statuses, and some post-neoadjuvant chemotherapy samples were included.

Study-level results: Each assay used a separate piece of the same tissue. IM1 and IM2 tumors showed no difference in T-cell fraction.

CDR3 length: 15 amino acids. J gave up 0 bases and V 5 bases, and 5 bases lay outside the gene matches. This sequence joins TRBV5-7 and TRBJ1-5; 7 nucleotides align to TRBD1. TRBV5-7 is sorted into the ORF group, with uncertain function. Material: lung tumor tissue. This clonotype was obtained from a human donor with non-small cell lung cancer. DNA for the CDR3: TGTGCCAGCAGACGGGACAGATCTAGCAATCAGCCCCAGCATTTT. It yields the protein CASRRDRSSNQPQHF.